This T cell receptor beta chain is from a study of OX40 agonist ivuxolimab in advanced cancers. Sequencing used immunoSEQ multiplex PCR; TCRdb keeps in-frame clones, though not all of them. The sample lists 70,000 to 95,000 clones, about 86% occurring once. Per germline, CDR1 MGHDK and CDR2 SYGVNS. V gave up 7 bases and J gave up 0 bases, with 13 bases separating them. CDR3 length: 15 residues. Sequences were derived from CD4+ or CD8+ T cells sorted from blood, sampled in a trial of the OX40 agonist ivuxolimab. The receptor was derived from an adult with an advanced solid tumor such as melanoma, head and neck, liver or kidney cancer. This chain joins TRBV25-1 and TRBJ2-1, with a weak D call TRBD2 (6 bases). The CDR3 nucleotides are TGTGCCAGCACAGGGTTCGGGAGCTCCTACAATGAGCAGTTCTTC. It translates to CASTGFGSSYNEQFF.